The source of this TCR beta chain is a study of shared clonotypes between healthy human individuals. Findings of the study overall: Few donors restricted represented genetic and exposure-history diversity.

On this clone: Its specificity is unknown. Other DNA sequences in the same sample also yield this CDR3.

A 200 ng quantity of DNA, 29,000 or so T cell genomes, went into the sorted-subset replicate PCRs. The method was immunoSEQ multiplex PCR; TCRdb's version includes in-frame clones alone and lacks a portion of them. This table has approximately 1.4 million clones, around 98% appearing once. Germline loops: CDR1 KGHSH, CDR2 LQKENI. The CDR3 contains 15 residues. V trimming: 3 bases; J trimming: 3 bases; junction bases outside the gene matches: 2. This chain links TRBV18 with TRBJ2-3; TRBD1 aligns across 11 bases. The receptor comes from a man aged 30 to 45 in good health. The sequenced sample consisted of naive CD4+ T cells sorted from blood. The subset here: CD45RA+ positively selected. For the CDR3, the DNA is TGTGCCAGCTCACCGAGGGACAGGGGGACAGATACGCAGTATTTT. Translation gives CASSPRDRGTDTQYF.